The TCR beta chain described here comes from a study of cytotoxic CD8 clonotypes in ibrutinib-treated CLL. As for the study in general: There were 11 relapsed/refractory patients and 15 treatment-naive patients, and 17 to 18 were IGHV unmutated. Study results and caveats: Sampling schedules were unmatched across sustained-remission and progressing patients. At ibrutinib response, clonality increased, and at progression it declined back toward baseline.

On this clone: What it binds is unknown.

Method: immunoSEQ multiplex PCR; TCRdb's copy keeps in-frame clones and lacks some. The data show roughly 180,000 clones, about 80% seen once. The sequence was collected from a human donor with chronic lymphocytic leukemia. This specimen consisted of PBMCs, obtained after 24 months of ibrutinib treatment.

CDR3: CAWGGQYYGYTF. CDR3 bases: TGTGCCTGGGGTGGACAGTACTATGGCTACACCTTC. The chain joins TRBV30 to TRBJ1-2; D is perhaps TRBD1 (6 bases). The V and J ends lost 5 bases and 3 bases respectively, with 10 bases between them. The germline CDR1 and CDR2 sequences are GTSNPN and SVGIG (reference sequence). This CDR3 has 12 residues.